The 6 T cell receptor beta chains in this list originate from one sample, sequenced in a study of CD8+CD57+ T cells in acquired aplastic anemia (dated by TCRdb to about 2018). Sequencing was carried out with an Illumina HiSeq 2000. Genomic DNA served as template for TCR beta VDJ combination and CDR3 sequence profiling. TCRdb trimmed public reads at Q25 via fastp, called clones via MiXCR and kept in-frame beta chains. Rows are combined by CDR3 protein, so each entry shows the most common genes and DNA. The sample table lists around 50,000 distinct CDR3 sequences, about two thirds of them with a count of one. The ten largest clones add up to roughly 34% of the sample. Material: sorted CD4+, CD8+, or CD8+CD57+ T cells (not recorded which) from PBMCs. All receptors derive from a human donor in good health, serving as a control.

The V gene is TRBV20-1, the J gene TRBJ2-3; D is possibly TRBD2 (6 bases). Germline loops: CDR1 DFQATT, CDR2 SNEGSKA (reference sequence). The CDR3 spans 14 residues. The germline V and J ends were trimmed by 1 base and 3 bases, with 11 bases remaining between them. As DNA, the CDR3 is TGCAGTGCTAGAGTTGGGGGGTGGACAGATACGCAGTATTTT. It translates to CSARVGGWTDTQYF.

The genes are TRBV19 and TRBJ1-5, with D possibly TRBD1 on 5 matching bases. The germline V gene has CDR1 LNHDA and CDR2 SQIVND (reference sequence). Trimming removed 3 bases from V and 4 bases from J, with 7 bases in between. The length of the CDR3 is 13 residues. This CDR3 reads CASSIGTNQPQHF. The CDR3 DNA is TGTGCCAGTAGTATTGGGACGAATCAGCCCCAGCATTTT.

The chain has TRBV12-3 or TRBV12-4 and TRBJ2-5, with TRBD2 matching 10 bases. The trim removed 5 bases at V and 1 base at J, leaving 13 bases unmatched. This CDR3 spans 18 amino acids. The CDR3 region is CASSDKGKLAGFQETQYF. Written as DNA, the CDR3 is TGTGCCAGCAGTGATAAAGGGAAACTAGCGGGGTTCCAAGAGACCCAGTACTTC.

V usage is TRBV15 and J usage is TRBJ1-2; the D gene is possibly TRBD1 (5 bases). The V gene lost 0 bases and the J gene lost 4 bases, with 12 bases spanning the gap. Germline assignment: CDR1 LNHNV and CDR2 YYDKDF (reference sequence). The CDR3 runs 15 residues. CDR3 sequence reads: CATSRDGALGYGYTF. The CDR3 nucleotides are TGTGCCACCAGCAGAGATGGGGCGCTAGGCTATGGCTACACCTTC.

This clonotype has at least ten counts. The chain couples TRBV9 to TRBJ2-7, with D possibly TRBD2 on 5 matching bases. This CDR3 spans 15 amino acids. Trimming removed 0 bases from V and 2 bases from J, with 12 bases in between. From germline, CDR1 is SGDLS and CDR2 YYNGEE. As DNA, the CDR3 is TGTGCCAGCAGCGTAGGAGGAGGAGGCGCCTACGAGCAGTACTTC. Amino acids: CASSVGGGGAYEQYF.

Many counts were recorded for this clonotype. The genes are TRBV6-5 and TRBJ2-3; no reliable D call. Germline assignment: CDR1 MNHEY and CDR2 SVGAGI. This CDR3 contains 16 residues. Trimming took 4 bases from V and 0 from J, leaving 14 bases between them. CDR3 region: CASSFLVTSSTDTQYF. For the CDR3, the DNA is TGTGCCAGCAGTTTTCTAGTCACCTCCAGCACAGATACGCAGTATTTT.